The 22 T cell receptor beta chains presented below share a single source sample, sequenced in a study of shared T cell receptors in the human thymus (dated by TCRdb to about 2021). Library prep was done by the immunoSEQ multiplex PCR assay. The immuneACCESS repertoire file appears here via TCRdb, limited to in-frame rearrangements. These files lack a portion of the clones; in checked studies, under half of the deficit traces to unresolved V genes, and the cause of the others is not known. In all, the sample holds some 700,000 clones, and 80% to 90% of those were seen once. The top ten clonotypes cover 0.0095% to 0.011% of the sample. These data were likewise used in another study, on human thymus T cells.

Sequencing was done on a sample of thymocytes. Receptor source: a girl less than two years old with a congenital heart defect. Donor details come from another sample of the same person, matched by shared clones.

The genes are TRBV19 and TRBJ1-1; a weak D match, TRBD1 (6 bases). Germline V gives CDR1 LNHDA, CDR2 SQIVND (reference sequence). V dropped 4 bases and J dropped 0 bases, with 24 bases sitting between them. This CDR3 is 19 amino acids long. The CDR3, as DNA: TGTGCCAGTAGTACCAACAATGCCCGACAGGCCAATCTGAACACTGAAGCTTTCTTT. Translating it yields CASSTNNARQANLNTEAFF.

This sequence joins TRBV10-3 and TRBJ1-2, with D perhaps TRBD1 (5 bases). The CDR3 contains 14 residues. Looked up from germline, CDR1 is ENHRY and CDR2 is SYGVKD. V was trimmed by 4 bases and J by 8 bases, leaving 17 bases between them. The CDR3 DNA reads TGTGCCATCAGTGTAAATCAACAGGCCGGGGGCTACACCTTC. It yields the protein CAISVNQQAGGYTF.

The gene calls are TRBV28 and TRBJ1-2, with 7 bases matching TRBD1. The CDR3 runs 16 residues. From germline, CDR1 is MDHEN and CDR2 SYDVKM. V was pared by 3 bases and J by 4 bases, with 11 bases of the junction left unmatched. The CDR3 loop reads CASSLEGQVRAYGYTF. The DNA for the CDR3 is TGTGCCAGCAGTTTGGAAGGACAGGTGAGGGCCTATGGCTACACCTTC.

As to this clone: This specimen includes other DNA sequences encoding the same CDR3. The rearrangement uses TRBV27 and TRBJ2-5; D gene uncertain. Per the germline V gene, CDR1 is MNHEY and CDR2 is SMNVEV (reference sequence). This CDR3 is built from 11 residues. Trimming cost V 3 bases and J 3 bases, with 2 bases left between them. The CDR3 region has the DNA TGTGCCAGCAGTTTTAAAGAGACCCAGTACTTC. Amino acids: CASSFKETQYF.

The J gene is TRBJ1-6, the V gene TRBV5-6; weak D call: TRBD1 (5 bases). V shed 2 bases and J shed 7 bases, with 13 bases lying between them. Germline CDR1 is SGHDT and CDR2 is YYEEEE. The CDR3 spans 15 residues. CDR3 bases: TGTGCCAGCAGCTTTGGAACAGGTTCGAATTCACCCCTCCACTTT. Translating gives CASSFGTGSNSPLHF. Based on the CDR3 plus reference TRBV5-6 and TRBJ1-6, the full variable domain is DAGVTQSPTHLIKTRGQQVTLRCSPKSGHDTVSWYQQALGQGPQFIFQYYEEEERQRGNFPDRFSGHQFPNYSSELNVNALLLGDSALYLCASSFGTGSNSPLHFGNGTRLTVT.

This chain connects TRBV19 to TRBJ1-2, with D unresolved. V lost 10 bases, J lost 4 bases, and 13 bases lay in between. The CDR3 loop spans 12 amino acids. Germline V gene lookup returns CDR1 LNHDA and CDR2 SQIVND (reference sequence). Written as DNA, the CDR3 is TGTGCCACCCCCTCCGGCGGCTATGGCTACACCTTC. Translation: CATPSGGYGYTF.

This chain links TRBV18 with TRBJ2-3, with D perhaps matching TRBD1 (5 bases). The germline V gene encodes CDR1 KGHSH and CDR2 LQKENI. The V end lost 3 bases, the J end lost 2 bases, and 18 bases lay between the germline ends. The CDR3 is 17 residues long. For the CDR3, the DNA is TGTGCCAGCTCACCCTACCCCAAGACAGCCCCCACAGATACGCAGTATTTT. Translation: CASSPYPKTAPTDTQYF.

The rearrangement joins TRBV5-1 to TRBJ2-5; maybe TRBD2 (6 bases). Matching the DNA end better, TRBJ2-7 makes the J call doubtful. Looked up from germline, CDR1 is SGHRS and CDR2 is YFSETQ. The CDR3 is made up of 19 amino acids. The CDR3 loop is CASSLGVVGAQGRYYEQYF. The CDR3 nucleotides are TGCGCCAGCAGCTTGGGTGTTGTAGGGGCGCAAGGGAGGTACTACGAGCAGTACTTC.

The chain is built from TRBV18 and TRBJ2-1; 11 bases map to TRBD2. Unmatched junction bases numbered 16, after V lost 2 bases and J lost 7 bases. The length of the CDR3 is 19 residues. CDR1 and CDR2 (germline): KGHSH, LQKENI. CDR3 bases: TGTGCCAGCTCACCAAACTCGTCCCCTAGCGGGGGGCATTCTAATGAGCAGTTCTTC. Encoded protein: CASSPNSSPSGGHSNEQFF.

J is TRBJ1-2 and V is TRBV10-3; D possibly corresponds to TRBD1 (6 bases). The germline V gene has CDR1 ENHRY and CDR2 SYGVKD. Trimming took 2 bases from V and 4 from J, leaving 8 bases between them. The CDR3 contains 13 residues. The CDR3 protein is CAISEMDSYGYTF. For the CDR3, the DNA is TGTGCCATCAGTGAGATGGACAGCTATGGCTACACCTTC.

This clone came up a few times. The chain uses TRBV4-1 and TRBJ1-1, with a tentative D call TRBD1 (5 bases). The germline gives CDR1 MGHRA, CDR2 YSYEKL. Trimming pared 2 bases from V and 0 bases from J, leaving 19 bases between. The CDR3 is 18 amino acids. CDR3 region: CASSQLLGEGLMNTEAFF. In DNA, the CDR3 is TGCGCCAGCAGCCAACTTCTAGGGGAGGGCCTAATGAACACTGAAGCTTTCTTT.

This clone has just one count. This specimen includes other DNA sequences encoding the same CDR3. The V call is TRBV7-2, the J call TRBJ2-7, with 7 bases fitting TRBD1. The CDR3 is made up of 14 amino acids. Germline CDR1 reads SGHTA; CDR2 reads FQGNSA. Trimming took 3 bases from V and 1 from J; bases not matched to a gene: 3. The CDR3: CASSLCRGSYEQYF. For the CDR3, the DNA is TGTGCCAGCAGCTTGTGCAGGGGGTCCTACGAGCAGTACTTC.

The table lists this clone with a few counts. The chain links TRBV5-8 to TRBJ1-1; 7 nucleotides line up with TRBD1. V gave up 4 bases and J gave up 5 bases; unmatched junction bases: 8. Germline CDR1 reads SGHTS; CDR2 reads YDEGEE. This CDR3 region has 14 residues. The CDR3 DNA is TGTGCCAGCAGCAACTGGACAGGAGGGACTGAAGCTTTCTTT. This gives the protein CASSNWTGGTEAFF.

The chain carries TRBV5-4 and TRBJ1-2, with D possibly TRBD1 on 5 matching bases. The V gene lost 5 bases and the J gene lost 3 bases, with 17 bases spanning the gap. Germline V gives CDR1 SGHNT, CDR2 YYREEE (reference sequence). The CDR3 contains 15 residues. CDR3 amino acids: CASRLLGPTYYGYTF. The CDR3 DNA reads TGTGCCAGCAGATTATTGGGGCCTACGTACTATGGCTACACCTTC.

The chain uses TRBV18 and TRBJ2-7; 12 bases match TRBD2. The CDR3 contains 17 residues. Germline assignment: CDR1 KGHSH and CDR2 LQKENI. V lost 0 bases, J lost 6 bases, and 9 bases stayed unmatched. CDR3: CASSPPKLAGGISEQYF. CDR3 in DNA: TGTGCCAGCTCACCACCGAAGCTAGCGGGGGGGATTAGCGAGCAGTACTTC.

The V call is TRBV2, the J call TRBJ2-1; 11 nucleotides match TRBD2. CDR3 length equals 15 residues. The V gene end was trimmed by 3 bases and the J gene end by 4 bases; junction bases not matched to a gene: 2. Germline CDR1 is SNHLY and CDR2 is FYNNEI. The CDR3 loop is CASSDGTSGYNEQFF. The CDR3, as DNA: TGTGCCAGCAGTGACGGGACTAGCGGTTACAATGAGCAGTTCTTC.

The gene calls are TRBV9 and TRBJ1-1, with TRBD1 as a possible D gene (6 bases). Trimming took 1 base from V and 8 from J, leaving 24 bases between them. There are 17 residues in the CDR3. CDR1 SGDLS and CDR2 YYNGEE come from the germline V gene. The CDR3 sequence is CASSVLPSAGTYPEAFF. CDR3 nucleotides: TGTGCCAGCAGCGTACTCCCCTCAGCCGGGACATATCCGGAAGCTTTCTTT. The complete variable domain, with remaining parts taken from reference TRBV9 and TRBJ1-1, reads DSGVTQTPKHLITATGQRVTLRCSPRSGDLSVYWYQQSLDQGLQFLIQYYNGEERAKGNILERFSAQQFPDLHSELNLSSLELGDSALYFCASSVLPSAGTYPEAFFGQGTRLTVV.

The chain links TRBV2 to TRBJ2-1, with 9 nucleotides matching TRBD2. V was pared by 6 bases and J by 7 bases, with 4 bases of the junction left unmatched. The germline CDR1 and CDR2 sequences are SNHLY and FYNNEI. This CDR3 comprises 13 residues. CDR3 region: CASSGLARNEQFF. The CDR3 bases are TGTGCCAGCAGCGGACTAGCGAGGAATGAGCAGTTCTTC.

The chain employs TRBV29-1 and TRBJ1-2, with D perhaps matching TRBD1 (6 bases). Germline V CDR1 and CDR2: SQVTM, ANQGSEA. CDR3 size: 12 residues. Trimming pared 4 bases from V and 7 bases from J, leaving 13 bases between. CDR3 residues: CSVGGPGAGYTF. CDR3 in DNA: TGCAGCGTTGGGGGGCCAGGGGCTGGCTACACCTTC.

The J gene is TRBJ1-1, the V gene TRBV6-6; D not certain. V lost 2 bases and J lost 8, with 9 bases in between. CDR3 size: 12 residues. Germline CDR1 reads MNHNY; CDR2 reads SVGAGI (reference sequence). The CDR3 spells CASSYADIEAFF. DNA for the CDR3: TGTGCCAGCAGTTACGCTGACATAGAAGCTTTCTTT.

The CDR3 is CASSAGGGTGLYEQYF. The DNA of the CDR3 is TGTGCCAGCAGCGCTGGGGGCGGAACAGGGCTTTACGAGCAGTACTTC. The chain employs TRBV9 and TRBJ2-7; possibly TRBD1 for D (6 bases). Germline-derived CDR1 and CDR2 are SGDLS and YYNGEE. The CDR3 runs to 16 residues. Between the trimmed V and J ends, which lost 3 bases and 4 bases, there was a span of 20 bases.

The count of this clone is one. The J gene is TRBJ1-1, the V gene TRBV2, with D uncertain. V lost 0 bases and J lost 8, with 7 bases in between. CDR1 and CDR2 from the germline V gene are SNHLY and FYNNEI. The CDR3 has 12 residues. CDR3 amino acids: CASSEAHREAFF. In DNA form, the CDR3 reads TGTGCCAGCAGTGAAGCGCATCGGGAAGCTTTCTTT.